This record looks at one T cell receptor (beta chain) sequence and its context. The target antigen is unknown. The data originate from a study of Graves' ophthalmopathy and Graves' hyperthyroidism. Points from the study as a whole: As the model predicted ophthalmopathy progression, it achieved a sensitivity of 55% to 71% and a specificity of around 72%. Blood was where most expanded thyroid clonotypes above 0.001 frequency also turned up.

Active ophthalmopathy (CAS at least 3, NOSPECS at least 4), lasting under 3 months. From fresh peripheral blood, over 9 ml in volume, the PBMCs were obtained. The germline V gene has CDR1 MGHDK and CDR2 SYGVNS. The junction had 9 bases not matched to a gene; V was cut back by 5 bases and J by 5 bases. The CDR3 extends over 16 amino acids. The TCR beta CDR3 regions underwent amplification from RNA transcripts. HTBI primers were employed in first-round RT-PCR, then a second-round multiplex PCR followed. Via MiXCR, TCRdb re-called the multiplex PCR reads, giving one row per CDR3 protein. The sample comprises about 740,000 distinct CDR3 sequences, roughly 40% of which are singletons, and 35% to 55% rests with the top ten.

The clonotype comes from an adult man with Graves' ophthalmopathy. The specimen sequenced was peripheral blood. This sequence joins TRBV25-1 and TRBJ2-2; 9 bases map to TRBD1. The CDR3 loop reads CASSPYRGLGTGELFF. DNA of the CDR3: TGTGCCAGCAGTCCGTACAGGGGGCTCGGGACCGGGGAGCTGTTTTTT.